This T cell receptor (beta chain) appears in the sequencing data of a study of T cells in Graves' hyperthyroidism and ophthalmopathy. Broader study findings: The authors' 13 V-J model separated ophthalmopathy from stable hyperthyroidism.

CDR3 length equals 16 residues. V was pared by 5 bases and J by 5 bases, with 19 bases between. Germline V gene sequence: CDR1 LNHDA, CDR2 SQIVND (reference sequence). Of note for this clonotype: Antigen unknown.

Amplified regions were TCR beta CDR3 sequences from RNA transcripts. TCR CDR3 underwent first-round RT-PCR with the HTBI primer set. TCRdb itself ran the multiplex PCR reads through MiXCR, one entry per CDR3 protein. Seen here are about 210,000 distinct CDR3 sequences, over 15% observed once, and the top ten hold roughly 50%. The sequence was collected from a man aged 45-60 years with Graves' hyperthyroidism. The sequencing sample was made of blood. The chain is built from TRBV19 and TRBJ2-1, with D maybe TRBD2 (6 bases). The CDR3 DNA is TGTGCCAGTAGTCAACAGGCTTCTAGCGAGGACAATGAGCAGTTCTTC. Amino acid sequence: CASSQQASSEDNEQFF.